Listed here are 10 T cell receptor beta chains from one sample, sequenced in a study of T-cell reconstitution after alpha-beta-depleted transplantation in children. Preparation of the TCRbeta library used unique molecular identifiers. TCRdb fed the PCR reads into MiXCR, producing one record per CDR3 protein. The data show some 260,000 distinct CDR3 sequences, roughly 25% seen once. The sample here was PBMCs, mostly from graft donor cells, taken 360 days after TCRalphabeta/CD19-depleted stem cell transplant. Source of these receptors: a female patient aged 2 to 10 who had a stem cell transplant for congenital amegakaryocytic thrombocytopenia, so the T cells may come from the graft donor.

This clonotype has more than one count but fewer than ten. The rearrangement links TRBV5-6 to TRBJ2-3, with 10 bases identical to TRBD2. With V trimmed by 4 bases and J by 4 bases, 3 bases remained unmatched. This CDR3 contains 14 residues. CDR1 and CDR2 from the germline V gene are SGHDT and YYEEEE. Here the CDR3 reads CASSRTSGADTQYF. For the CDR3, the DNA is TGTGCCAGCAGCCGGACTAGCGGCGCAGATACGCAGTATTTT.

The chain recombines TRBV6-5 with TRBJ2-5, with 7 bases aligning to TRBD1. Germline lookup yields CDR1 MNHEY and CDR2 SVGAGI. Trimming removed 2 bases from V and 5 bases from J; junction bases left unmatched: 8. The CDR3 runs to 15 residues. In DNA, the CDR3 is TGTGCCAGCAGTTACACGACAGGGATATACGAGACCCAGTACTTC. This translates into CASSYTTGIYETQYF.

V and J are TRBV20-1 and TRBJ2-1, with D perhaps matching TRBD2 (8 bases). CDR1 is DFQATT, CDR2 SNEGSKA, per germline (reference sequence). Trimming pared 6 bases from V and 7 bases from J, leaving 19 bases between. The CDR3 has 14 residues. As DNA, the CDR3 is TGCAGTGCCAGACTAGCGACAGGGTGGAATGAGCAGTTCTTC. Protein: CSARLATGWNEQFF.

This clonotype has only a few counts. The chain recombines TRBV12-3 or TRBV12-4 with TRBJ2-1; D might be TRBD2 (6 bases). V lost 8 bases and J 0 bases, leaving 11 bases between the germline ends. The CDR3 spans 14 residues. The CDR3 DNA reads TGTGCCAGCTCGGAGGGAAGCTCCTACAATGAGCAGTTCTTC. Its translation is CASSEGSSYNEQFF.

This clonotype was counted only a few times. The rearrangement uses TRBV5-4 and TRBJ2-1; 8 bases line up with TRBD2. The trim removed 7 bases at V and 0 bases at J, leaving 15 bases unmatched. The CDR3 totals 18 residues. Germline CDR1 and CDR2: SGHNT and YYREEE (reference sequence). The CDR3 reads CASAGNSGSYSSYNEQFF. The CDR3 nucleotides are TGTGCCAGCGCAGGGAACAGCGGGAGTTACAGCTCCTACAATGAGCAGTTCTTC.

This clonotype was seen a few times. J is TRBJ2-7 and V is TRBV28, with a possible D match to TRBD2 (5 bases). The CDR3 consists of 14 residues. Trimming removed 7 bases at V and 2 bases at J, with 15 bases between. CDR1 and CDR2 (germline): MDHEN, SYDVKM. The CDR3 loop reads CASIHRSGTYEQYF. Here the CDR3 DNA reads TGTGCCAGCATCCATAGGTCCGGGACCTACGAGCAGTACTTC.

The sample holds many counts of this clonotype. The gene calls are TRBV10-3 and TRBJ2-3; 7 nucleotides agree with TRBD2. Germline V CDR1 and CDR2: ENHRY, SYGVKD. V was pared by 0 bases and J by 0 bases, with 3 bases of the junction left unmatched. The CDR3 spans 16 residues. The CDR3 sequence is CAISESMTSSTDTQYF. CDR3 nucleotide sequence: TGTGCCATCAGTGAGTCCATGACTAGCAGCACAGATACGCAGTATTTT.

This clonotype was picked up a small number of times. V is TRBV11-2 and J is TRBJ2-1; 7 positions match TRBD2. The CDR3 is made up of 12 amino acids. Per the germline V gene, CDR1 is SGHAT and CDR2 is FQNNGV. V lost 5 bases and J lost 11; bases outside the gene matches: 6. This CDR3 reads CASSPPGLKQFF. CDR3 DNA: TGTGCCAGCAGCCCTCCGGGACTAAAGCAGTTCTTC. The full variable domain, rest sourced from reference TRBV11-2 and TRBJ2-1, is EAGVAQSPRYKIIEKRQSVAFWCNPISGHATLYWYQQILGQGPKLLIQFQNNGVVDDSQLPKDRFSAERLKGVDSTLKIQPAKLEDSAVYLCASSPPGLKQFFGPGTRLTVL.

The rearrangement joins TRBV20-1 to TRBJ2-3; 10 nucleotides line up with TRBD2. Germline-derived CDR1 and CDR2 are DFQATT and SNEGSKA (reference sequence). The CDR3 covers 16 residues. The trim removed 2 bases at V and 8 bases at J, leaving 13 bases unmatched. CDR3 DNA: TGCAGTGCTAGACCTTCTAAGCGGGGGGGCCAGGTTACGCAGTATTTT. This sequence encodes CSARPSKRGGQVTQYF.

The chain carries TRBV18 and TRBJ1-1; unclear D gene. CDR3 size: 14 residues. The V end lost 1 base, the J end lost 8 bases, and 14 bases lay between the germline ends. Germline values: CDR1 KGHSH, CDR2 LQKENI. DNA for the CDR3: TGTGCCAGCTCACCACGGGCCCTGAGAGTAGAAGCTTTCTTT. Its protein product is CASSPRALRVEAFF. Variable domain in full (rest from reference TRBV18 and TRBJ1-1): NAGVMQNPRHLVRRRGQEARLRCSPMKGHSHVYWYRQLPEEGLKFMVYLQKENIIDESGMPKERFSAEFPKEGPSILRIQQVVRGDSAAYFCASSPRALRVEAFFGQGTRLTVV.